These 10 T cell receptor beta chains were sequenced from one sample in a study of T cell changes during pregnancy in multiple sclerosis. Libraries were prepared by immunoSEQ multiplex PCR; TCRdb keeps only in-frame clonotypes and omits some of them. The sample includes some 90,000 clones, 90% to 95% of them seen just once. Source: peripheral blood, taken after pregnancy. These receptors all come from a female donor in good health, enrolled as a control in a pregnancy study.

The chain joins TRBV9 to TRBJ1-6; 8 positions agree with TRBD1. CDR1 and CDR2 (germline): SGDLS, YYNGEE. With 0 bases clipped from V and 7 bases from J, the junction kept 3 bases outside the gene matches. The length of the CDR3 is 15 residues. CDR3 in amino acids: CASSVGGQVNSPLHF. The CDR3 bases are TGTGCCAGCAGCGTAGGGGGACAGGTAAATTCACCCCTCCACTTT. Full variable domain (outside the CDR3, taken from reference TRBV9 and TRBJ1-6): DSGVTQTPKHLITATGQRVTLRCSPRSGDLSVYWYQQSLDQGLQFLIQYYNGEERAKGNILERFSAQQFPDLHSELNLSSLELGDSALYFCASSVGGQVNSPLHFGNGTRLTVT.

V is TRBV7-2 and J is TRBJ2-7; 8 bases are shared with TRBD2. The CDR3 consists of 15 residues. Germline V gives CDR1 SGHTA, CDR2 FQGNSA. J was trimmed by 2 bases and V by 10 bases; bases with no gene match: 13. The CDR3 nucleotides are TGTGCCACCCGTCAGGGGAGCGGGGGAGCCTACGAGCAGTACTTC. Translating it yields CATRQGSGGAYEQYF.

J is TRBJ1-1 and V is TRBV25-1, with unresolved D. V dropped 4 bases and J dropped 0 bases, with 9 bases sitting between them. Per germline, CDR1 MGHDK and CDR2 SYGVNS. CDR3 length equals 14 residues. CDR3 amino acids: CASSAQQMNTEAFF. The DNA for the CDR3 is TGTGCCAGCAGTGCACAGCAGATGAACACTGAAGCTTTCTTT.

This clone appeared a single time. V and J are TRBV30 and TRBJ2-1, with TRBD1 as a possible D gene (6 bases). The V gene's germline CDR1 is GTSNPN and CDR2 SVGIG (reference sequence). The CDR3 spans 11 residues. V shed 3 bases and J shed 12 bases, with 12 bases lying between them. The CDR3 DNA is TGTGCCTGGAGATACAGGGTCGGGCAGTTCTTC. Its protein product is CAWRYRVGQFF.

This sequence joins TRBV27 and TRBJ1-5; maybe TRBD1 (6 bases). V gave up 3 bases and J gave up 7 bases, with 10 bases separating them. The CDR3 length is 13 residues. The germline gives CDR1 MNHEY, CDR2 SMNVEV (reference sequence). The CDR3 region is CASSFGQRQPQHF. CDR3 DNA sequence: TGTGCCAGCAGTTTTGGACAGAGACAGCCCCAGCATTTT.

In this sample, this clone turned up a few times. The chain links TRBV7-2 to TRBJ1-2, with D perhaps TRBD1 (5 bases). Trimming left V 3 bases short and J 5 bases short, with 13 bases between. Germline V gives CDR1 SGHTA, CDR2 FQGNSA. There are 14 residues in the CDR3. The CDR3 region has the DNA TGTGCCAGCAGCTTGGGGCGGCACGAATATGGCTACACCTTC. Translated, it gives CASSLGRHEYGYTF.

The chain has TRBV19 and TRBJ1-4, with 9 nucleotides matching TRBD1. J gave up 7 bases and V 6 bases, and 6 bases lay outside the gene matches. CDR1 is LNHDA, CDR2 SQIVND, per germline (reference sequence). This CDR3 contains 14 residues. The CDR3 spells CASSRTGDREKLFF. DNA for the CDR3: TGTGCCAGTAGCCGGACAGGGGACCGTGAAAAACTGTTTTTT.

The genes are TRBV2 and TRBJ1-1; TRBD1 matches at 7 bases. Germline V gene lookup returns CDR1 SNHLY and CDR2 FYNNEI. V shed 6 bases, J shed 2 bases, and the junction held 6 bases outside the gene matches. The CDR3 loop spans 14 amino acids. The CDR3 loop reads CASRGDSLNTEAFF. For the CDR3, the DNA is TGTGCCAGCAGAGGGGACAGCCTTAACACTGAAGCTTTCTTT.

This chain links TRBV19 with TRBJ1-5; 8 bases align to TRBD1. Germline lookup yields CDR1 LNHDA and CDR2 SQIVND (reference sequence). The CDR3 covers 14 residues. Trimming removed 5 bases from V and 6 bases from J; junction bases left unmatched: 6. CDR3 coding DNA: TGTGCCAGTAGTCCTAGACAGGGGAGTCAGCCCCAGCATTTT. This gives the protein CASSPRQGSQPQHF.

The chain couples TRBV5-1 to TRBJ2-2, with 12 bases that match TRBD2. Germline V gene lookup returns CDR1 SGHRS and CDR2 YFSETQ. J lost 8 bases, V lost 4 bases, and 15 bases had no gene match. This CDR3 is built from 18 residues. The CDR3, as DNA: TGCGCCAGCAGCCCCCGGACTAGCGGGGTTTCCGAAGCGGGGGAGCTGTTTTTT. It encodes CASSPRTSGVSEAGELFF.